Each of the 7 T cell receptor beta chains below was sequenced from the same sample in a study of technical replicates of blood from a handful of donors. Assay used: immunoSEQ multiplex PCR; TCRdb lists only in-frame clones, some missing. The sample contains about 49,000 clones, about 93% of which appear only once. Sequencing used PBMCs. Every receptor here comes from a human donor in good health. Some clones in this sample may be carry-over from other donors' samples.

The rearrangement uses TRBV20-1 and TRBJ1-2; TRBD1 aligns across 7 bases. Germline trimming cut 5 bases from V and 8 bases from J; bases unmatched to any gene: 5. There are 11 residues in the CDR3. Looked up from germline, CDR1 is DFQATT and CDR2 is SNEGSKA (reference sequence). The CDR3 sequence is CSAEQGPGYTF. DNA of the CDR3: TGCAGTGCTGAACAGGGGCCCGGCTACACCTTC.

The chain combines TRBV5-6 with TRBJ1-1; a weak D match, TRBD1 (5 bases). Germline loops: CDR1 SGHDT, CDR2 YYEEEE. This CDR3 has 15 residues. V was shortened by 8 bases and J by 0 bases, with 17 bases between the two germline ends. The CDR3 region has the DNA TGTGCCAGTCAACAGGTGGGGAGGTTGAACACTGAAGCTTTCTTT. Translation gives CASQQVGRLNTEAFF.

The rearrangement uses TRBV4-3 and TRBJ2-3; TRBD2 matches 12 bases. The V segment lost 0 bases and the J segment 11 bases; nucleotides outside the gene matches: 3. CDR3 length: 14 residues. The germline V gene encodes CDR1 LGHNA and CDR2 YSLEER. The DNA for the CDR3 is TGCGCCAGCAGCCAAGAGTGGACTAGCGGGGAGCAGTATTTT. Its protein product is CASSQEWTSGEQYF.

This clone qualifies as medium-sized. CDR3 residues: CATSRDREGNTEAFF. Written as DNA, the CDR3 is TGTGCCACCAGCAGAGATAGGGAGGGGAACACTGAAGCTTTCTTT. This chain uses TRBV15 with TRBJ1-1; D uncertain. Between the trimmed V and J ends, which lost 0 bases and 1 base, there was a span of 9 bases. Germline CDR1 is LNHNV and CDR2 is YYDKDF (reference sequence). The CDR3 extends over 15 amino acids.

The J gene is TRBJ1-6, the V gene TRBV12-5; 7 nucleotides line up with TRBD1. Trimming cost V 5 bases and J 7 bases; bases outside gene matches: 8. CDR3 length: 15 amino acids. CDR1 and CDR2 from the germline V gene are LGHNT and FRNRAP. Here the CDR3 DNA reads TGTGCTAGTGGTCCAGGGGACAGTCGGAATTCACCCCTCCACTTT. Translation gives CASGPGDSRNSPLHF.

The CDR3 is CASSYSRAGANVLTF. CDR3 nucleotides: TGTGCCAGCAGTTACTCGAGGGCAGGGGCCAACGTCCTGACTTTC. J is TRBJ2-6 and V is TRBV6-5; D is possibly TRBD2 (5 bases). V was shortened by 0 bases and J by 4 bases, with 7 bases between the two germline ends. The CDR3 has 15 amino acids. Germline CDR1 and CDR2: MNHEY and SVGAGI.

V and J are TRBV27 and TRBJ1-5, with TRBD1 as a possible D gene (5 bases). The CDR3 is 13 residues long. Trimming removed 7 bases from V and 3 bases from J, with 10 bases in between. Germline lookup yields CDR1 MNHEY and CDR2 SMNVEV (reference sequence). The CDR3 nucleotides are TGTGCCAGCACTGTCAGGGTCAATCAGCCCCAGCATTTT. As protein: CASTVRVNQPQHF.